This is a list of T cell receptor beta chains from one sample in a study of Graves' ophthalmopathy and Graves' hyperthyroidism. In TCRdb, the multiplex PCR reads were re-called with MiXCR into one record per CDR3 protein. The sample lists about 620,000 distinct CDR3 sequences, over 20% seen once, with roughly 6.9% in the top ten. Sequenced: peripheral blood. These receptors came from a young woman with stable Graves' hyperthyroidism. Some clones in this sample may be carry-over from other donors' samples. The CDR3 runs from the conserved cysteine through the conserved F or W.

V gene: TRBV6-1
CDR3 protein: CASSVRQGGYSNQPQHF

V gene: TRBV20-1
CDR3 protein: CSASDAGGTYEQYF

V gene: TRBV7-8
CDR3 protein: CASSPGPRSYEQYF

V gene: TRBV12-3/TRBV12-4
CDR3 protein: CASSQQGISGNTIYF

V gene: TRBV30
CDR3 protein: CAWSRKVVSSGNTIYF

V gene: TRBV6-1
CDR3 protein: CASTQGGSEQYF

V gene: TRBV28
CDR3 protein: CASSLSYLQETQYF

V gene: TRBV4-1
CDR3 protein: CASGQPRGRIQETQYF

V gene: TRBV15
CDR3 protein: CATSRGEGARTEAFF

V gene: TRBV6-4
CDR3 protein: CASSDIDRAGNQPQHF

V gene: TRBV6-5
CDR3 protein: CASSNDRGDNYGYTF

V gene: TRBV7-2
CDR3 protein: CASSHPSAGRETKYF

V gene: TRBV27
CDR3 protein: CASSFTRYSNQPQHF

V gene: TRBV27
CDR3 protein: CASRSPTPNSPLHF

V gene: TRBV7-2
CDR3 protein: CASSFQGDTEAFF

V gene: TRBV10-3
CDR3 protein: CAIRAGTGENYGYTF

V gene: TRBV12-3/TRBV12-4
CDR3 protein: CASSLAGFNQPQHF

V gene: TRBV29-1
CDR3 protein: CSVAKRLSSYEQYF

V gene: TRBV11-2
CDR3 protein: CASSPSRISGNTIYF

V gene: TRBV3-1
CDR3 protein: CASSQGPGQTQETQYF

V gene: TRBV29-1
CDR3 protein: CSVDAGTGGSTAHYEQYF

V gene: TRBV25-1
CDR3 protein: CASGDRGGGYTF

V gene: TRBV29-1
CDR3 protein: CSVTSGEGKEQYF

V gene: TRBV20-1
CDR3 protein: CSAVQGAVTEAFF

V gene: TRBV12-3/TRBV12-4
CDR3 protein: CASSFAGVGQPQHF

V gene: TRBV28
CDR3 protein: CASRGGRQGGSETQYF

V gene: TRBV18
CDR3 protein: CASSSQGITEAFF

V gene: TRBV4-1
CDR3 protein: CASSRGEAYEQYF

V gene: TRBV4-1
CDR3 protein: CASSQENFAGQAAETQYF

V gene: TRBV27
CDR3 protein: CASSLTGSYEAFF

V gene: TRBV29-1
CDR3 protein: CSVAGYGGYTF

V gene: TRBV5-1
CDR3 protein: CASSLTGGRDEAFF

V gene: TRBV6-5
CDR3 protein: CASSYSRAGGAGTEAFF

V gene: TRBV2
CDR3 protein: CASKAGVEIYEQYF

V gene: TRBV6-1
CDR3 protein: CASSEGTDGGVTF

V gene: TRBV28
CDR3 protein: CASGGLRRTGELFF

V gene: TRBV2
CDR3 protein: CASTEDREDEQYF

V gene: TRBV11-2
CDR3 protein: CASSHRDWWMAQYF

V gene: TRBV20-1
CDR3 protein: CSARTGRENQPQHF

V gene: TRBV28
CDR3 protein: CASSLFTGTGSGNTIYF

V gene: TRBV19
CDR3 protein: CASSPTPGTGGETQYF

V gene: TRBV6-2/TRBV6-3
CDR3 protein: CASSYVGSGPKYQPQHF

V gene: TRBV6-1
CDR3 protein: CASSEDDNSYYGYTF

V gene: TRBV19
CDR3 protein: CATYPSTTGRWNEQYF

V gene: TRBV19
CDR3 protein: CASSIAHRDVSGYTF

V gene: TRBV10-3
CDR3 protein: CAISESTGSKETQYF

V gene: TRBV19
CDR3 protein: CASSMGAESYEQYF

V gene: TRBV7-9
CDR3 protein: CASSLAQRLAIETQYF

V gene: TRBV20-1
CDR3 protein: CSANRQGLAKNIQYF

V gene: TRBV28
CDR3 protein: CASSYMGIYDQYF